This TCR beta chain was captured by sequencing in a study of blood T cell repertoires in COVID-19. Per the original methods: Nucleated cell counts were estimated from reference gene primer amplification. Assay: immunoSEQ multiplex PCR; the TCRdb copy retains only in-frame clones and omits some. That table is the source of V, J and clone size, and D and trimming were worked out from the DNA. The data contain roughly 250,000 clones, roughly 93% of them singletons. The germline CDR1 and CDR2 sequences are SNHLY and FYNNEI. This CDR3 has 12 amino acids. V lost 6 bases and J 6 bases, leaving 9 bases between the germline ends.

V is TRBV2 and J is TRBJ2-1; TRBD2 is a possible D gene (5 bases). Sequenced input: PBMCs or T cells enriched from blood (not recorded which). The sequence was collected from a woman between 40 and 50 years old with acute COVID-19. The CDR3 is CASSEGLNEQFF. In DNA, the CDR3 is TGTGCCAGCAGCGAGGGCCTCAATGAGCAGTTCTTC.